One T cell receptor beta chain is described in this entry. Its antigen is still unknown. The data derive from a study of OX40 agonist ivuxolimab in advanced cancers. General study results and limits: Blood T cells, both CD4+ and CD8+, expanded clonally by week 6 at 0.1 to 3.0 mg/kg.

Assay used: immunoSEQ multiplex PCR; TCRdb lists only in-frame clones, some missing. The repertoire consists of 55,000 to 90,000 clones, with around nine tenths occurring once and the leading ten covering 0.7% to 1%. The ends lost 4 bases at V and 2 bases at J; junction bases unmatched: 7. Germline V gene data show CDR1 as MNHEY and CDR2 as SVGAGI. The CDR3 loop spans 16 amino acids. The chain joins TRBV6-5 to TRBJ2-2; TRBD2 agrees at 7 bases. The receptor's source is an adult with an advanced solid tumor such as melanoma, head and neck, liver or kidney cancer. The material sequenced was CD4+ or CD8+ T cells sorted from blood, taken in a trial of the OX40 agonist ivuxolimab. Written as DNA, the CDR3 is TGTGCCAGCAGTTTGGGACTACTTTTCAACACCGGGGAGCTGTTTTTT. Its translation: CASSLGLLFNTGELFF.